The present entry profiles one T cell receptor (beta chain) with its context. Its antigen is unidentified. This record belongs to a study of CD8+ T cells in alopecia areata. Study in general: After 6 to 18 months of tofacitinib, follow-up continued 6 months off drug. General study points: During tofacitinib treatment, many expanded lesional clones remained in scalp and blood. Scalp clonality and expanded CD8+ clones among the top 100 were significantly decreased by tofacitinib.

Trimming removed 5 bases from V and 0 bases from J, with 14 bases in between. Germline V CDR1 and CDR2: SGHVS, FQNEAQ. The CDR3 runs to 17 residues. Isolated RNA was reverse transcribed into cDNA used as the sequencing template. TCRdb's copy holds only in-frame clones and misses some; the assay was immunoSEQ multiplex PCR. The sample carries about 200,000 clones, 55% to 70% recorded once. Stated treatment: oral pan-JAK inhibitor, 5-10 mg twice daily. The TCR originated in a human donor with alopecia areata. The specimen was CD4+ T cells sorted from blood, collected at week 4, from a patient treated with tofacitinib. The V call is TRBV7-8, the J call TRBJ2-6; D not resolved. The CDR3 spells CASSPQSFHSGANVLTF. Written as DNA, the CDR3 is TGTGCCAGCAGCCCCCAATCTTTTCACTCTGGGGCCAACGTCCTGACTTTC.